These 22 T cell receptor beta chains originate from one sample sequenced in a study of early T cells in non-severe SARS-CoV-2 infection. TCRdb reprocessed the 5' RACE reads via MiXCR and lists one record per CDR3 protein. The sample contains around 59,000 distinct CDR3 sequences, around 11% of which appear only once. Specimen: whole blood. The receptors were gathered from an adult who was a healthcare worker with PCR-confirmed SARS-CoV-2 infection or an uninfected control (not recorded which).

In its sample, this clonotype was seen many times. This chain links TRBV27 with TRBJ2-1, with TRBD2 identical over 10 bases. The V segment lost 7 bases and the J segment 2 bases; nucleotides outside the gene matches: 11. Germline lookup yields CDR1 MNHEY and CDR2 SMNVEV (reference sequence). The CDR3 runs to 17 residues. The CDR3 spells CASTRWGTSEPYNEQFF. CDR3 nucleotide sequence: TGTGCCAGCACCCGATGGGGGACTAGCGAGCCCTACAATGAGCAGTTCTTC.

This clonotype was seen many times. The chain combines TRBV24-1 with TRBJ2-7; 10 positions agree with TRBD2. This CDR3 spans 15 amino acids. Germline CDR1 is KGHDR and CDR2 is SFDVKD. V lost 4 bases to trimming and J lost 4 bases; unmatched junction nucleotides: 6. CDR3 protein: CATSDPTSGIYEQYF. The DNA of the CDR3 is TGTGCCACCAGTGACCCTACTAGCGGGATATACGAGCAGTACTTC.

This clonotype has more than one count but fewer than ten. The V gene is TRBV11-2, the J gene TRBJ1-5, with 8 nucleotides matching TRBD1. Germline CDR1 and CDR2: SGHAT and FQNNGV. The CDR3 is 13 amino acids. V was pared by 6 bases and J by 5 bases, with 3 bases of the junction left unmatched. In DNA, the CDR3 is TGTGCCAGCAGTCCGGACAGGGATCAGCCCCAGCATTTT. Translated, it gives CASSPDRDQPQHF.

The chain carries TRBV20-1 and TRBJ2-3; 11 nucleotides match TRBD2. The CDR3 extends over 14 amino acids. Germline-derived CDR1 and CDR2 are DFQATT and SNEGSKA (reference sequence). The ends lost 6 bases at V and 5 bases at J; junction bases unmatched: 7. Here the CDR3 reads CSARTSGRGDTQYF. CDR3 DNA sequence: TGCAGTGCCAGAACTAGCGGGAGAGGAGATACGCAGTATTTT.

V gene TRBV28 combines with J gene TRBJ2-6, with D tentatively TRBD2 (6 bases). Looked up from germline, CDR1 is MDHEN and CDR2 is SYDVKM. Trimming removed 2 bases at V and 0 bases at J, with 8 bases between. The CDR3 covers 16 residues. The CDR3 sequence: CASSLVGSSGANVLTF. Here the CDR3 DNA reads TGTGCCAGCAGTTTAGTCGGGAGCTCTGGGGCCAACGTCCTGACTTTC.

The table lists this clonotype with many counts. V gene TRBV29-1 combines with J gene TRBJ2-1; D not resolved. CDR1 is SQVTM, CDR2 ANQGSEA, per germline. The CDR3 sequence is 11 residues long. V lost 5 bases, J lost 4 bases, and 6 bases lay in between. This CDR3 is CSVSYYNEQFF. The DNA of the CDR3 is TGCAGCGTTTCCTATTACAATGAGCAGTTCTTC.

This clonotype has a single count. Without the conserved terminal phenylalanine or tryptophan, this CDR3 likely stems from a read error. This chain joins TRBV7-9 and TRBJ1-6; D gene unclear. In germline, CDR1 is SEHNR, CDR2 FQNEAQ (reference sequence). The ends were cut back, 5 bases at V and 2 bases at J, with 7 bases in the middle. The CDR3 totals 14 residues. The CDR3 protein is CASSLNAYNSPLHC. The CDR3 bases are TGTGCCAGCAGCCTAAACGCCTATAATTCACCCCTCCACTGT.

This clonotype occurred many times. CDR3 loop: CASSVDQTYEQYF. CDR3 DNA: TGTGCCAGCAGCGTAGACCAAACCTACGAGCAGTACTTC. The chain uses TRBV9 and TRBJ2-7; unclear D gene. V was shortened by 0 bases and J by 2 bases, with 6 bases between the two germline ends. CDR1 and CDR2 from the germline V gene are SGDLS and YYNGEE. The CDR3 is made up of 13 amino acids.

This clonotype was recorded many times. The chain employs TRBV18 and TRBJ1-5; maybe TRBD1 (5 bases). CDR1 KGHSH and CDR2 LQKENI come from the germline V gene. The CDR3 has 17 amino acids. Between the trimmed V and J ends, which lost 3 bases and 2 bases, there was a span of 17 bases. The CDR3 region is CASSPGVGGEGNQPQHF. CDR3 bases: TGTGCCAGCTCACCCGGAGTGGGGGGGGAAGGCAATCAGCCCCAGCATTTT.

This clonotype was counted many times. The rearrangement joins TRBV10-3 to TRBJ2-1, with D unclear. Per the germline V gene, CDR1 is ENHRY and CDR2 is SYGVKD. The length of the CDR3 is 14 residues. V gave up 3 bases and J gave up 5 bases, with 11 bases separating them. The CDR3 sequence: CAISDSTTHNEQFF. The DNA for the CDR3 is TGTGCCATCAGTGATAGCACGACCCACAATGAGCAGTTCTTC.

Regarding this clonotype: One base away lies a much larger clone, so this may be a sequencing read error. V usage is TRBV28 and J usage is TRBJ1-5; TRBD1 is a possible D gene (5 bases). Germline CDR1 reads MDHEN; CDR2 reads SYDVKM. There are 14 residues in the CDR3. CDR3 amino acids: CTSTQGGRNQPQHF. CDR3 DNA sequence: TGTACCAGCACCCAGGGAGGGAGGAATCAGCCCCAGCATTTT.

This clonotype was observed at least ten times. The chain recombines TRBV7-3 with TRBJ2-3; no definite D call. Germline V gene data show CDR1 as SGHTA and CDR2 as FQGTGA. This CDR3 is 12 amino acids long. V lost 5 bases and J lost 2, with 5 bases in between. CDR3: CASSLYTDTQYF. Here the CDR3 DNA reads TGTGCCAGCAGCCTCTACACAGATACGCAGTATTTT.

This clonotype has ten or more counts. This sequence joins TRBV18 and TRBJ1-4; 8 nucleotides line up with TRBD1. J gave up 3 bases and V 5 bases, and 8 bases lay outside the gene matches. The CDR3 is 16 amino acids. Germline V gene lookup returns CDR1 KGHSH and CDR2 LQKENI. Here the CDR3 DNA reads TGTGCCAGCTCAGAGCTGCCGGGACAGGCTAATGAAAAACTGTTTTTT. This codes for CASSELPGQANEKLFF. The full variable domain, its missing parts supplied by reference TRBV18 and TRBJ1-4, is NAGVMQNPRHLVRRRGQEARLRCSPMKGHSHVYWYRQLPEEGLKFMVYLQKENIIDESGMPKERFSAEFPKEGPSILRIQQVVRGDSAAYFCASSELPGQANEKLFFGSGTQLSVL.

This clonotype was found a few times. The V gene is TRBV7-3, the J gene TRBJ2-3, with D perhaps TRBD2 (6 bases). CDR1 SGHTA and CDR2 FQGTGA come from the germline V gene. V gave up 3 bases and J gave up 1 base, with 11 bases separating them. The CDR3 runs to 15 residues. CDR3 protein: CASSLYGSGTDTQYF. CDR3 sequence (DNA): TGTGCCAGCAGCTTGTACGGGAGTGGCACAGATACGCAGTATTTT.

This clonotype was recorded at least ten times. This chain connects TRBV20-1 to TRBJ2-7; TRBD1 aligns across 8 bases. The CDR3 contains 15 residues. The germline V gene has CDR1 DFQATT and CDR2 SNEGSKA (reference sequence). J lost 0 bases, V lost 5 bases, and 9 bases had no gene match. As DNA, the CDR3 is TGCAGTGCTCCAATACAAGACAGGGGCTCCTACGAGCAGTACTTC. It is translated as CSAPIQDRGSYEQYF.

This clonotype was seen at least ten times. CDR3 sequence reads: CASSPGLAGYEQYF. The CDR3 bases are TGTGCCAGCAGCCCGGGACTAGCGGGATACGAGCAGTACTTC. This chain connects TRBV3-1 to TRBJ2-7; 13 nucleotides align to TRBD2. Trimming cost V 4 bases and J 4 bases; bases outside gene matches: 1. The CDR3 runs to 14 residues. Germline V lookup: CDR1 LGHDT, CDR2 YNNKEL (reference sequence).

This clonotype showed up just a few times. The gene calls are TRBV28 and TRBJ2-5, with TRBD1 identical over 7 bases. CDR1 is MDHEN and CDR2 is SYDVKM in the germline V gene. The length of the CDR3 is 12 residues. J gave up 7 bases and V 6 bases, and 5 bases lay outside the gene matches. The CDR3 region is CASSSYRGTQYF. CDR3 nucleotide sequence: TGTGCCAGCAGCTCATACAGGGGGACCCAGTACTTC.

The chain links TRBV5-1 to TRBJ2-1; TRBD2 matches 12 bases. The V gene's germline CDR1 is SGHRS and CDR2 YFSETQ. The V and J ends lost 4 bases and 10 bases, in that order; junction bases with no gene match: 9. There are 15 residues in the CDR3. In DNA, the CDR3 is TGCGCCAGCAGCGGTGGACTAGCGGGGAGGGAGGAGCAGTTCTTC. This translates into CASSGGLAGREEQFF.

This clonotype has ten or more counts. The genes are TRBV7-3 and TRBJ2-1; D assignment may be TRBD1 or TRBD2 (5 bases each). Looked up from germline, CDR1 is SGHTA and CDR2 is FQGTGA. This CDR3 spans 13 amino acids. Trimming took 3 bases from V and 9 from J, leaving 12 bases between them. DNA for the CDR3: TGTGCCAGCAGCTTGGGACCTTCTCGTGAGCAGTTCTTC. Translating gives CASSLGPSREQFF.

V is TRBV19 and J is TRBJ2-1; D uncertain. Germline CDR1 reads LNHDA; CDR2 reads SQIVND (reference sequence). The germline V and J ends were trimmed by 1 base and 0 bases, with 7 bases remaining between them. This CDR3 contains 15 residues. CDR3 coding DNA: TGTGCCAGTAGTATAGCCCTTAGCTCCTACAATGAGCAGTTCTTC. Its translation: CASSIALSSYNEQFF. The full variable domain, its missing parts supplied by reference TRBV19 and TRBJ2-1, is DGGITQSPKYLFRKEGQNVTLSCEQNLNHDAMYWYRQDPGQGLRLIYYSQIVNDFQKGDIAEGYSVSREKKESFPLTVTSAQKNPTAFYLCASSIALSSYNEQFFGPGTRLTVL.

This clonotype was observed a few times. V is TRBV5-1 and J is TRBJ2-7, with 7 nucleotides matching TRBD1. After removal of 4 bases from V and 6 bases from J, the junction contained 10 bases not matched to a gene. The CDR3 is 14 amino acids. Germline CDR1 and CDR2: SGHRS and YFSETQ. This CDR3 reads CASSPTGLRTEQYF. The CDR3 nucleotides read TGCGCCAGCAGCCCGACAGGGCTTAGGACCGAGCAGTACTTC.

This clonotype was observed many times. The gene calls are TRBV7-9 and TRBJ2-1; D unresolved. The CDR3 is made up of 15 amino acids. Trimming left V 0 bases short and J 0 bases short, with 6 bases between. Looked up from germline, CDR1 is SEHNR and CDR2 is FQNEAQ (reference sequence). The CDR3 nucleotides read TGTGCCAGCAGCTTAGCTGCAGGCTCCTACAATGAGCAGTTCTTC. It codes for CASSLAAGSYNEQFF.